The clone carrying this T cell receptor beta chain was found many times. The record originates from a study of regulatory T cells in long-lasting Graves disease. Building of the TCR beta libraries involved iRepertoire HTBI primers and Arm-PCR of CDR3 regions. TCRdb ran MiXCR on the multiplex PCR reads and lists one entry per CDR3 protein. The sample yields about 470,000 distinct CDR3 sequences, about 16% seen once. There are 15 residues in the CDR3. Germline CDR1 reads SEHNR; CDR2 reads FQNEAQ (reference sequence). Trimming cost V 1 base and J 6 bases; bases outside gene matches: 3. The time point denotes: newly diagnosed GD, antithyroid drugs for less than 3 months. PBMC RNA served as the TCR library source. The same sample was also studied in work on T cells in Graves' hyperthyroidism and ophthalmopathy. That study reports: First-round RT-PCR targeting the TCR CDR3 was performed with the HTBI primer set.

The J gene is TRBJ2-1, the V gene TRBV7-9; 10 bases line up with TRBD2. The TCR originated in a woman younger than 45 with Graves disease. Sample: peripheral blood mononuclear cells (PBMCs), taken at new diagnosis, from a patient treated with antithyroid drugs. The CDR3 loop reads CASSLVASGSNEQFF. The CDR3, as DNA: TGTGCCAGCAGCTTAGTGGCTAGCGGGAGCAATGAGCAGTTCTTC.